These 29 T cell receptor beta chains share one sample of origin, sequenced in a study of shared clonotypes between healthy human individuals. This table comes from immunoSEQ multiplex PCR, and its TCRdb copy is limited to in-frame clones, with some not included. Of about 680,000 clones detected, 73% appear once; the ten largest clones hold around 2%. The sequencing sample was made of memory CD4+ T cells sorted from blood. Subset denoted: CD45RA-negative fraction. These TCRs come from a woman aged 25 to 45 in good health.

This rearrangement joins TRBV7-9 to TRBJ2-1; 15 bases are a match to TRBD2. The germline gives CDR1 SEHNR, CDR2 FQNEAQ (reference sequence). V dropped 5 bases and J dropped 9; count of bases not matched to a gene: 11. The CDR3 length is 17 residues. The CDR3 here is CASSPGLAGGPRSEQFF. The CDR3 region has the DNA TGTGCCAGCAGCCCTGGACTAGCGGGAGGGCCACGATCTGAGCAGTTCTTC.

The V call is TRBV6-1, the J call TRBJ1-1; TRBD1 agrees at 9 bases. The junction had 8 bases not matched to a gene; V was cut back by 5 bases and J by 7 bases. The CDR3 sequence is 14 residues long. Germline V gene lookup returns CDR1 MNHNS and CDR2 SASEGT. As DNA, the CDR3 is TGTGCCAGCAGTCTAGCGACAGGGGGTGATGAAGCTTTCTTT. This encodes CASSLATGGDEAFF.

The chain carries TRBV5-1 and TRBJ2-1; D unresolved. V lost 0 bases and J lost 6, with 7 bases in between. The CDR3 loop spans 13 amino acids. The germline V gene encodes CDR1 SGHRS and CDR2 YFSETQ. The CDR3 DNA follows: TGCGCCAGCAGCTTGGGAACGCTCAATGAGCAGTTCTTC. Residues: CASSLGTLNEQFF.

This chain uses TRBV28 with TRBJ1-5; TRBD1 matches 7 bases. Germline trimming cut 7 bases from V and 7 bases from J; bases unmatched to any gene: 13. The length of the CDR3 is 15 residues. Germline CDR1 MDHEN, CDR2 SYDVKM. The CDR3 spells CASKEGDREGQPQHF. Here the CDR3 DNA reads TGTGCCAGCAAAGAGGGAGACAGGGAAGGACAGCCCCAGCATTTT.

J is TRBJ1-2 and V is TRBV28; the D is unclear. From germline, CDR1 is MDHEN and CDR2 SYDVKM. CDR3 length equals 14 residues. The V and J ends lost 5 bases and 4 bases respectively, with 14 bases between them. CDR3 sequence (DNA): TGTGCCAGCAGTCCCTTACAGCGAAGCTATGGCTACACCTTC. Amino acids: CASSPLQRSYGYTF.

The rearrangement links TRBV30 to TRBJ1-5; D is unresolved. The ends were cut back, 3 bases at V and 2 bases at J, with 8 bases in the middle. Germline V gene lookup returns CDR1 GTSNPN and CDR2 SVGIG (reference sequence). The CDR3 extends over 13 amino acids. This chain's CDR3 is CAWRQQGNQPQHF. Here the CDR3 DNA reads TGTGCCTGGAGGCAACAAGGCAATCAGCCCCAGCATTTT.

The chain is built from TRBV28 and TRBJ1-5; perhaps TRBD1 as D (5 bases). CDR3 length: 16 residues. V dropped 1 base and J dropped 0 bases, with 10 bases sitting between them. Germline values: CDR1 MDHEN, CDR2 SYDVKM. The CDR3 is CASSLYRGYSNQPQHF. The CDR3 bases are TGTGCCAGCAGTTTATATCGGGGGTATAGCAATCAGCCCCAGCATTTT. The full variable domain, rest sourced from reference TRBV28 and TRBJ1-5, is DVKVTQSSRYLVKRTGEKVFLECVQDMDHENMFWYRQDPGLGLRLIYFSYDVKMKEKGDIPEGYSVSREKKERFSLILESASTNQTSMYLCASSLYRGYSNQPQHFGDGTRLSIL.

This rearrangement joins TRBV6-5 to TRBJ2-7; D might be TRBD2 (5 bases). This CDR3 contains 12 residues. The germline CDR1 and CDR2 sequences are MNHEY and SVGAGI. V was trimmed by 2 bases and J by 7 bases, leaving 9 bases between them. CDR3 loop: CASSYGSGEQYF. CDR3 sequence (DNA): TGTGCCAGCAGTTACGGGAGCGGAGAGCAGTACTTC.

This clone occurred a few times. The chain has TRBV27 and TRBJ1-5; a weak D match, TRBD1 (5 bases). Germline V CDR1 and CDR2: MNHEY, SMNVEV (reference sequence). Trimming stripped 8 bases from V and 1 base from J, with 12 bases between. There are 14 residues in the CDR3. The DNA of the CDR3 is TGTGCCAGCTCGGGACGGCTAAGCAATCAGCCCCAGCATTTT. It is translated as CASSGRLSNQPQHF.

This chain joins TRBV6-6 and TRBJ2-7; TRBD2 might be the D (6 bases). V was trimmed by 10 bases and J by 0 bases, leaving 16 bases between them. This CDR3 spans 14 amino acids. Per germline, CDR1 MNHNY and CDR2 SVGAGI (reference sequence). The CDR3 bases are TGTGCCATCAGAGCAGGAGCGGGCTCCTACGAGCAGTACTTC. Its protein product is CAIRAGAGSYEQYF.

The chain joins TRBV2 to TRBJ1-5, with 9 bases that match TRBD1. The CDR3 totals 15 residues. The germline gives CDR1 SNHLY, CDR2 FYNNEI. V was clipped by 8 bases and J by 2 bases; unmatched bases: 7. DNA for the CDR3: TGTGCCAGCGACAAGGACAGGGGTGGCAATCAGCCCCAGCATTTT. Translated: CASDKDRGGNQPQHF.

The chain employs TRBV2 and TRBJ2-3; D is possibly TRBD1 (5 bases). Trimming left V 7 bases short and J 6 bases short, with 23 bases between. This CDR3 spans 16 amino acids. Germline loops: CDR1 SNHLY, CDR2 FYNNEI. Here the CDR3 DNA reads TGTGCCAGCACCATCGGACATAACCTGGGTGGGGATACGCAGTATTTT. The encoded protein is CASTIGHNLGGDTQYF.

The chain recombines TRBV9 with TRBJ1-5; a weak D match, TRBD1 (5 bases). The CDR3 extends over 15 amino acids. Germline CDR1 reads SGDLS; CDR2 reads YYNGEE. The V end lost 0 bases, the J end lost 4 bases, and 11 bases lay between the germline ends. CDR3 DNA sequence: TGTGCCAGCAGCGTAGTAGGGGCATCTAATCAGCCCCAGCATTTT. Translation: CASSVVGASNQPQHF.

There are a few counts of this clone. This chain joins TRBV25-1 and TRBJ2-4, with D maybe TRBD1 (6 bases). The CDR3 length is 17 residues. Germline V gene sequence: CDR1 MGHDK, CDR2 SYGVNS. V lost 4 bases and J 0 bases, leaving 16 bases between the germline ends. In nucleotides, the CDR3 is TGTGCCAGCAGTGGAGAACAGGGAGCTCTAGCCAAAAACATTCAGTACTTC. It yields the protein CASSGEQGALAKNIQYF.

This chain joins TRBV7-9 and TRBJ1-3; TRBD1 aligns across 9 bases. Losses at the gene ends were 5 bases for V and 4 bases for J; bases not matched to a gene: 3. This CDR3 region has 14 residues. CDR1 and CDR2 from the germline V gene are SEHNR and FQNEAQ (reference sequence). The CDR3 DNA follows: TGTGCCAGCAGCGGGACAGGGTCAGGAAACACCATATATTTT. Amino acids: CASSGTGSGNTIYF.

The genes are TRBV30 and TRBJ2-7, with TRBD1 matching over 9 bases. CDR3 size: 15 residues. The trim removed 4 bases at V and 4 bases at J, leaving 11 bases unmatched. Germline loops: CDR1 GTSNPN, CDR2 SVGIG (reference sequence). The CDR3 DNA is TGTGCCTGGAATTCCCGGGACAGGGCCTTTTACGAGCAGTACTTC. This encodes CAWNSRDRAFYEQYF.

This clone was counted only a few times. The chain links TRBV15 to TRBJ1-1, with a possible D match to TRBD1 (5 bases). V gave up 3 bases and J gave up 1 base, with 15 bases separating them. Germline V CDR1 and CDR2: LNHNV, YYDKDF (reference sequence). The CDR3 has 16 residues. CDR3 sequence (DNA): TGTGCCACCAGCAGCCGAACGGGACTGTGGAACACTGAAGCTTTCTTT. Encoded protein: CATSSRTGLWNTEAFF.

J is TRBJ1-2 and V is TRBV10-2, with D tentatively TRBD1 (6 bases). Germline assignment: CDR1 WSHSY and CDR2 SAAADI. The CDR3 totals 13 residues. V was trimmed by 3 bases and J by 4 bases, leaving 9 bases between them. The CDR3 here is CASSDRGGYGYTF. In DNA form, the CDR3 reads TGCGCCAGCAGTGACAGGGGCGGCTATGGCTACACCTTC.

The chain combines TRBV2 with TRBJ1-2, with D possibly being TRBD1 (5 bases). Germline loops: CDR1 SNHLY, CDR2 FYNNEI. The CDR3 runs to 15 residues. The V end was cut by 0 bases, the J end by 8 bases, with 16 bases between. The DNA of the CDR3 is TGTGCCAGCAGTGAAGCGGCAGGGCAGGTTGGGGGCTACACCTTC. Protein sequence: CASSEAAGQVGGYTF.

The chain has TRBV2 and TRBJ1-1; 10 bases agree with TRBD1. CDR1 and CDR2 from the germline V gene are SNHLY and FYNNEI. CDR3 length equals 14 residues. V shed 6 bases, J shed 5 bases, and the junction held 6 bases outside the gene matches. The CDR3 nucleotides read TGTGCCAGCAGCAATCCGGGACAGGGGACTGAAGCTTTCTTT. The encoded protein is CASSNPGQGTEAFF.

J is TRBJ2-5 and V is TRBV5-6, with D tentatively TRBD2 (6 bases). CDR1 is SGHDT and CDR2 is YYEEEE in the germline V gene. The CDR3 runs to 15 residues. V lost 1 base to trimming and J lost 4 bases, with 14 bases between them. The CDR3 bases are TGTGCCAGCAGCTTGCGGACGATGGGGGGAGAGACCCAGTACTTC. Protein sequence: CASSLRTMGGETQYF.

This clone was counted at least ten times. The chain is built from TRBV10-1 and TRBJ2-7; a possible D gene is TRBD1 (6 bases). The CDR3 is 13 amino acids. V shed 3 bases and J shed 3 bases, with 9 bases lying between them. CDR1 and CDR2 (germline): WNHNN, SYGVQD (reference sequence). The CDR3 nucleotides read TGCGCCAGCAGTGAAAGGACAGACTACGAGCAGTACTTC. It encodes CASSERTDYEQYF.

The chain uses TRBV7-2 and TRBJ2-7; a possible D gene is TRBD2 (5 bases). Germline CDR1 SGHTA, CDR2 FQGNSA. The V end lost 1 base, the J end lost 2 bases, and 12 bases lay between the germline ends. This CDR3 comprises 15 residues. The CDR3 here is CASSLVRGLAYEQYF. The CDR3 DNA sequence: TGTGCCAGCAGCTTAGTCAGAGGGCTGGCCTACGAGCAGTACTTC.

The chain links TRBV5-1 to TRBJ2-1, with TRBD2 matching 8 bases. This CDR3 region has 14 residues. Germline V gene sequence: CDR1 SGHRS, CDR2 YFSETQ. The V and J ends lost 6 bases and 6 bases, in that order; junction bases with no gene match: 8. DNA of the CDR3: TGCGCCAGCAATGAGCGGGGGCCAGGCAATGAGCAGTTCTTC. This gives the protein CASNERGPGNEQFF. The full variable domain, rest sourced from reference TRBV5-1 and TRBJ2-1, is KAGVTQTPRYLIKTRGQQVTLSCSPISGHRSVSWYQQTPGQGLQFLFEYFSETQRNKGNFPGRFSGRQFSNSRSEMNVSTLELGDSALYLCASNERGPGNEQFFGPGTRLTVL.

The CDR3: CASSPTRTGGGGEQFF. For the CDR3, the DNA is TGTGCCAGCAGTCCGACCCGAACAGGGGGCGGCGGTGAGCAGTTCTTC. V gene TRBV28 combines with J gene TRBJ2-1, with 9 bases lining up with TRBD1. CDR1 is MDHEN and CDR2 is SYDVKM in the germline V gene. V was pared by 5 bases and J by 9 bases, with 14 bases of the junction left unmatched. The CDR3 covers 16 residues.

The J gene is TRBJ1-2, the V gene TRBV6-5; D might be TRBD1 (5 bases). The ends were cut back, 5 bases at V and 6 bases at J, with 16 bases in the middle. CDR3 length: 14 amino acids. Germline V gives CDR1 MNHEY, CDR2 SVGAGI. The CDR3 DNA reads as TGTGCCAGCAGTCCCGGTGGTGGGGCCAATGGCTACACCTTC. It encodes CASSPGGGANGYTF.

The chain has TRBV5-1 and TRBJ2-2, with 7 bases aligning to TRBD1. Germline CDR1 is SGHRS and CDR2 is YFSETQ. The CDR3 is 15 residues long. V lost 0 bases to trimming and J lost 6 bases; unmatched junction nucleotides: 5. This CDR3 reads CASSLGQGFPGELFF. CDR3 in DNA: TGCGCCAGCAGCTTGGGACAGGGTTTCCCCGGGGAGCTGTTTTTT.

The chain uses TRBV5-1 and TRBJ2-7; 9 bases are shared with TRBD2. V lost 1 base to trimming and J lost 4 bases; unmatched junction nucleotides: 6. The CDR3 consists of 15 residues. The V gene's germline CDR1 is SGHRS and CDR2 YFSETQ. The CDR3 protein is CASSLPSGNVYEQYF. The CDR3 nucleotides read TGCGCCAGCAGCTTGCCTAGCGGGAACGTTTACGAGCAGTACTTC.

The V and J genes are TRBV7-6 and TRBJ2-1; TRBD1 aligns across 9 bases. V lost 5 bases to trimming and J lost 1 base; unmatched junction nucleotides: 6. This CDR3 has 16 amino acids. The germline V gene encodes CDR1 SGHVS and CDR2 FNYEAQ. The CDR3 is CASSVGQGSSYNEQFF. CDR3 bases: TGTGCCAGCAGCGTGGGACAGGGAAGTTCCTACAATGAGCAGTTCTTC. Looking up the rest from reference TRBV7-6 and TRBJ2-1 gives the full variable domain: GAGVSQSPRYKVTKRGQDVALRCDPISGHVSLYWYRQALGQGPEFLTYFNYEAQQDKSGLPNDRFSAERPEGSISTLTIQRTEQRDSAMYRCASSVGQGSSYNEQFFGPGTRLTVL.